This is a list of T cell receptor beta chains from one sample in a study of low-dose radiotherapy and immunotherapy resistance in tumors. TCRdb re-analysed the reads in MiXCR, keeping a single row per CDR3 protein. The sample includes fewer than 50,000 distinct CDR3 sequences, around a quarter of them seen just once. This specimen consisted of PBMCs, obtained after low-dose radiotherapy plus immunotherapy. These receptors all come from a male donor with prostate cancer. Each CDR3 is given without its conserved first and last residue. Some rows mark clone size as missing; the rest say once, few, many or name a class of expanded clone.

J,size,V,CDR3
TRBJ2-3,many,TRBV24-1,ATSQGIRTDTQY
TRBJ2-3,many,TRBV5-1,ASSLAYRGGGQDTQY
TRBJ1-2,medium-sized,TRBV5-5,ASSLALGRGYGYT
TRBJ2-7,NA,TRBV7-8,ASSSGRLGPYEQY
TRBJ2-3,many,TRBV6-2/TRBV6-3,ASSEPRLY
TRBJ2-3,NA,TRBV29-1,SVVGDTQY
TRBJ2-1,many,TRBV5-1,ASSLRGADEQF
TRBJ2-1,once,TRBV7-2,ASSLNGGTYNEQF
TRBJ2-3,many,TRBV3-1,ASSHSPPTTDTQY
TRBJ2-2,many,TRBV6-2/TRBV6-3,ASSYSGGQGTGELF
TRBJ2-1,NA,TRBV29-1,SVADRGLYNEQF
TRBJ1-5,many,TRBV5-6,ASSLKAREGNQPQH
TRBJ2-7,many,TRBV18,ASSPPTGAGSYEQY
TRBJ2-2,NA,TRBV5-3,ASVAGIQSYEQYFGPGTGELF